The 25 T cell receptor beta chains in this list originate from one sample, sequenced in a study of brain T cells in children with intractable seizures. Clones were sequenced by immunoSEQ multiplex PCR, and TCRdb holds only the in-frame ones, with some missing. The repertoire includes 340,000 or so clones, approximately 93% of them detected once, and under 7% sits in the top ten. Described time point: blood from clinic visit 5 months post-surgery; TSC patient then seizure free. Material: peripheral blood, obtained about 5 months after surgery. The receptors come from a boy in the first two years of life with tuberous sclerosis and intractable seizures.

V gene TRBV10-1 combines with J gene TRBJ2-1, with D perhaps matching TRBD2 (5 bases). V was shortened by 3 bases and J by 4 bases, with 22 bases between the two germline ends. The CDR3 length is 18 residues. CDR1 and CDR2 from the germline V gene are WNHNN and SYGVQD (reference sequence). CDR3 bases: TGCGCCAGCAGTGATAAGCCAGCCCAAAGGAGGATATACAATGAGCAGTTCTTC. This gives the protein CASSDKPAQRRIYNEQFF.

V and J are TRBV7-6 and TRBJ2-1; a weak D match, TRBD2 (6 bases). The CDR3 has 13 residues. Trimming pared 0 bases from V and 8 bases from J, leaving 8 bases between. Looked up from germline, CDR1 is SGHVS and CDR2 is FNYEAQ. CDR3 region: CASSLAGGYEQFF. The CDR3 nucleotides read TGTGCCAGCAGCTTAGCTGGGGGGTATGAGCAGTTCTTC.

This chain uses TRBV5-1 with TRBJ2-1; 14 bases are shared with TRBD2. Germline CDR1 and CDR2: SGHRS and YFSETQ. The CDR3 loop spans 15 amino acids. V shed 4 bases and J 8 bases; nucleotides not matched to a gene: 5. The CDR3 sequence is CASSAGTSGSDEQFF. The CDR3 coding sequence is TGCGCCAGCAGCGCCGGGACTAGCGGGAGCGATGAGCAGTTCTTC. Combining the CDR3 with reference TRBV5-1 and TRBJ2-1 gives the whole variable domain KAGVTQTPRYLIKTRGQQVTLSCSPISGHRSVSWYQQTPGQGLQFLFEYFSETQRNKGNFPGRFSGRQFSNSRSEMNVSTLELGDSALYLCASSAGTSGSDEQFFGPGTRLTVL.

The chain links TRBV6-5 to TRBJ2-7; D is perhaps TRBD1 (5 bases). The CDR3 is 12 amino acids. Trimming left V 5 bases short and J 5 bases short, with 10 bases between. The germline V gene has CDR1 MNHEY and CDR2 SVGAGI. CDR3 bases: TGTGCCAGCAGTCCAGGGCACCACGAGCAGTACTTC. Translating gives CASSPGHHEQYF.

The genes are TRBV7-9 and TRBJ2-1, with D perhaps matching TRBD2 (6 bases). The V and J ends lost 4 bases and 8 bases respectively, with 15 bases between them. This CDR3 spans 14 amino acids. Germline V lookup: CDR1 SEHNR, CDR2 FQNEAQ (reference sequence). CDR3 coding DNA: TGTGCCAGCAGCTGGGGGGACCGGGCCGATGAGCAGTTCTTC. Its protein is CASSWGDRADEQFF. Combining the CDR3 with reference TRBV7-9 and TRBJ2-1 gives the whole variable domain DTGVSQNPRHKITKRGQNVTFRCDPISEHNRLYWYRQTLGQGPEFLTYFQNEAQLEKSRLLSDRFSAERPKGSFSTLEIQRTEQGDSAMYLCASSWGDRADEQFFGPGTRLTVL.

The chain carries TRBV2 and TRBJ2-3; unclear D gene. The CDR3 totals 11 residues. V lost 5 bases to trimming and J lost 2 bases, with 2 bases between them. The germline gives CDR1 SNHLY, CDR2 FYNNEI. The CDR3 protein is CASSPTDTQYF. CDR3 DNA: TGTGCCAGCAGTCCCACAGATACGCAGTATTTT.

The V and J genes are TRBV14 and TRBJ2-5; D unclear. The CDR3 runs to 14 residues. Germline V lookup: CDR1 SGHDN, CDR2 FVKESK. V gave up 2 bases and J gave up 4 bases, with 11 bases separating them. Here the CDR3 DNA reads TGTGCCAGCAGCCAAACAGCAAGAGGAGAGACCCAGTACTTC. As protein: CASSQTARGETQYF.

The J gene is TRBJ1-5, the V gene TRBV18; weak D call: TRBD1 (5 bases). The CDR3 runs 15 residues. The germline V and J ends were trimmed by 4 bases and 5 bases, with 15 bases remaining between them. Germline V CDR1 and CDR2: KGHSH, LQKENI. CDR3 sequence (DNA): TGTGCCAGCTCACGGTCAGGAAGAGGGGATCAGCCCCAGCATTTT. Protein sequence: CASSRSGRGDQPQHF.

The rearrangement links TRBV28 to TRBJ1-1; TRBD1 is a possible D gene (5 bases). Trimming left V 5 bases short and J 0 bases short, with 16 bases between. This CDR3 region has 16 residues. Germline CDR1 reads MDHEN; CDR2 reads SYDVKM. CDR3 nucleotide sequence: TGTGCCAGCAGTGGCCCCGGGACCTCCATGAACACTGAAGCTTTCTTT. Translating it yields CASSGPGTSMNTEAFF.

V gene TRBV6-1 combines with J gene TRBJ1-5, with D possibly being TRBD1 (5 bases). Germline V gene data show CDR1 as MNHNS and CDR2 as SASEGT. The germline V and J ends were trimmed by 1 base and 4 bases, with 11 bases remaining between them. The CDR3 is 15 residues long. The CDR3 coding sequence is TGTGCCAGCAGTGAAGTGGGGACTGGTAATCAGCCCCAGCATTTT. This gives the protein CASSEVGTGNQPQHF.

V and J are TRBV14 and TRBJ2-5; D gene uncertain. Germline V gives CDR1 SGHDN, CDR2 FVKESK. The CDR3 contains 12 residues. V lost 5 bases, J lost 7 bases, and 11 bases lay in between. CDR3 residues: CASSGTLRTQYF. The CDR3 nucleotides read TGTGCCAGCAGCGGCACACTGAGGACCCAGTACTTC.

V and J are TRBV19 and TRBJ1-1; D is uncertain. V shed 5 bases and J shed 7 bases, with 5 bases lying between them. The germline V gene has CDR1 LNHDA and CDR2 SQIVND (reference sequence). The CDR3 has 10 amino acids. The CDR3 region is CASSRDEAFF. The CDR3 DNA sequence: TGTGCCAGTAGTCGGGATGAAGCTTTCTTT.

The chain carries TRBV3-1 (or the pseudogene TRBV3-2) and TRBJ2-1, with a weak D call TRBD2 (5 bases). Trimming stripped 0 bases from V and 10 bases from J, with 16 bases between. Germline-derived CDR1 and CDR2 are LGHDT and YNNKEL (reference sequence). This CDR3 is built from 15 residues. As DNA, the CDR3 is TGTGCCAGCAGCCAAGAGGAAAGTAGCGTCCGGGAGCAGTTCTTC. Translating it yields CASSQEESSVREQFF.

The V and J genes are TRBV24-1 and TRBJ1-5; D is perhaps TRBD1 (6 bases). The germline V and J ends were trimmed by 9 bases and 3 bases, with 14 bases remaining between them. Germline-derived CDR1 and CDR2 are KGHDR and SFDVKD. This CDR3 has 14 amino acids. Written as DNA, the CDR3 is TGTGCCACCCAGGGGTGGGCCTACAATCAGCCCCAGCATTTT. Translated, it gives CATQGWAYNQPQHF.

The J gene is TRBJ2-3, the V gene TRBV29-1; D is unresolved. Trimming pared 4 bases from V and 4 bases from J, leaving 3 bases between. This CDR3 has 10 residues. The germline CDR1 and CDR2 sequences are SQVTM and ANQGSEA. DNA of the CDR3: TGCAGCGTTGTATCAGATACGCAGTATTTT. Amino acids: CSVVSDTQYF.

The V and J genes are TRBV24-1 and TRBJ2-6; 9 bases align to TRBD1. Germline loops: CDR1 KGHDR, CDR2 SFDVKD. This CDR3 spans 17 amino acids. Trimming removed 5 bases from V and 1 base from J; junction bases left unmatched: 5. In nucleotides, the CDR3 is TGTGCCACCAGTGCATCCGGACAGGGGTCTGGGGCCAACGTCCTGACTTTC. This encodes CATSASGQGSGANVLTF.

The rearrangement links TRBV29-1 to TRBJ1-1; D is unclear. The germline gives CDR1 SQVTM, CDR2 ANQGSEA. The CDR3 is 14 residues long. CDR3 nucleotide sequence: TGCAATAGGAAACGCACAGACTCGAACACTGAAGCTTTCTTT. It is translated as CNRKRTDSNTEAFF.

In its sample, this clone was seen a few times. V is TRBV13 and J is TRBJ2-7, with D perhaps matching TRBD2 (6 bases). The CDR3 length is 15 residues. The germline V and J ends were trimmed by 5 bases and 4 bases, with 18 bases remaining between them. Germline assignment: CDR1 PRHDT and CDR2 FYEKMQ (reference sequence). In DNA form, the CDR3 reads TGTGCCAGCAGCCCCAGACTTGGGGGGACTTACGAGCAGTACTTC. Translation gives CASSPRLGGTYEQYF.

The J gene is TRBJ1-5, the V gene TRBV27, with a tentative D call TRBD1 (5 bases). V was pared by 7 bases and J by 0 bases, with 16 bases between. This CDR3 comprises 16 residues. Germline CDR1 and CDR2: MNHEY and SMNVEV (reference sequence). The CDR3 is CASTSLGGYSNQPQHF. In DNA form, the CDR3 reads TGTGCCAGCACCTCCCTGGGGGGGTATAGCAATCAGCCCCAGCATTTT.

This chain uses TRBV30 with TRBJ1-5; 9 bases align to TRBD1. Per the germline V gene, CDR1 is GTSNPN and CDR2 is SVGIG (reference sequence). This CDR3 has 15 amino acids. With V trimmed by 2 bases and J by 6 bases, 8 bases remained unmatched. CDR3 nucleotide sequence: TGTGCCTGGAGTCTTGGACAGGGGATGGCTCAGCCCCAGCATTTT. Protein sequence: CAWSLGQGMAQPQHF. The variable domain in full, completed from reference TRBV30 and TRBJ1-5, reads SQTIHQWPATLVQPVGSPLSLECTVEGTSNPNLYWYRQAAGRGLQLLFYSVGIGQISSEVPQNLSASRPQDRQFILSSKKLLLSDSGFYLCAWSLGQGMAQPQHFGDGTRLSIL.

J is TRBJ1-6 and V is TRBV7-9; no clear D. This CDR3 has 12 residues. CDR1 and CDR2 (germline): SEHNR, FQNEAQ (reference sequence). V lost 5 bases, J lost 11 bases, and 10 bases lay in between. CDR3 protein: CASSPKNTPLHF. The CDR3 nucleotides are TGTGCCAGCAGCCCCAAGAATACACCCCTCCACTTT.

DNA of the CDR3: TGTGCCAGCAGCCCCAGAGATACGCAGTATTTT. It specifies CASSPRDTQYF. This chain connects TRBV11-2 to TRBJ2-3; unclear D gene. Trimming cost V 5 bases and J 5 bases, with 5 bases left between them. This CDR3 is built from 11 residues. Germline loops: CDR1 SGHAT, CDR2 FQNNGV.

The CDR3 loop is CASRIPDRLGYGYTF. The CDR3 DNA reads as TGTGCCAGCAGGATCCCGGATCGTCTGGGCTATGGCTACACCTTC. V is TRBV28 and J is TRBJ1-2; D is undetermined. V dropped 6 bases and J dropped 4 bases, with 18 bases sitting between them. This CDR3 has 15 amino acids. Germline V gene lookup returns CDR1 MDHEN and CDR2 SYDVKM.

The chain joins TRBV7-2 to TRBJ2-1; 7 bases fit TRBD2. CDR3 length: 17 amino acids. Trimming removed 0 bases from V and 6 bases from J; junction bases left unmatched: 11. Germline assignment: CDR1 SGHTA and CDR2 FQGNSA. The CDR3: CASSLAGGPFLFNEQFF. The CDR3 DNA reads as TGTGCCAGCAGCTTAGCGGGAGGGCCTTTTCTATTCAATGAGCAGTTCTTC.

This chain joins TRBV11-2 and TRBJ2-7, with D possibly TRBD2 on 6 matching bases. This CDR3 has 17 residues. Germline V gene data show CDR1 as SGHAT and CDR2 as FQNNGV. Trimming took 5 bases from V and 0 from J, leaving 20 bases between them. CDR3: CASSQDAGLYYSYEQYF. Written as DNA, the CDR3 is TGTGCCAGCAGCCAAGACGCAGGACTATATTACTCCTACGAGCAGTACTTC. The full variable domain, completed using reference TRBV11-2 and TRBJ2-7, is EAGVAQSPRYKIIEKRQSVAFWCNPISGHATLYWYQQILGQGPKLLIQFQNNGVVDDSQLPKDRFSAERLKGVDSTLKIQPAKLEDSAVYLCASSQDAGLYYSYEQYFGPGTRLTVT.